Detailed here is one TCR beta chain. Authors' data handling: Amplification of reference gene primers provided the estimated nucleated cell counts. The protocol was immunoSEQ multiplex PCR, while the TCRdb copy is restricted to in-frame clones and leaves out a portion. Clone size and V and J calls were adopted from that table, with D and trimming inferred from the DNA. The table includes under 200,000 clones, over 60% detected once. The record originates from a study of blood T cell repertoires in COVID-19. The CDR3 contains 17 residues. Germline CDR1 reads KGHDR; CDR2 reads SFDVKD. V trimming: 3 bases; J trimming: 5 bases; junction bases outside the gene matches: 11.

Sequencing used peripheral blood. The TCR originated in a man between 60 and 70 years old with acute or convalescent COVID-19. The V call is TRBV24-1, the J call TRBJ2-2, with TRBD1 matching 7 bases. CDR3 DNA sequence: TGTGCCACCAGTGATAATGTCAGGGGGTTCCCAACCGGGGAGCTGTTTTTT. Protein sequence: CATSDNVRGFPTGELFF.